This T cell receptor (beta chain) was observed in a study of post-analysis software for immune sequencing data. Looking at the study overall: The study covered relapsing-remitting, secondary progressive and progressive-relapsing courses of multiple sclerosis. Regarding the study as a whole: Normalized Chao1 diversity in multiple sclerosis patients fell significantly below that of controls. Several TRBV segments occurring more often in patients than controls included TRBV5-6, TRBV5-1 and TRBV20-1.

Prepared TCR beta cDNA libraries contained unique molecular identifiers. cDNA molecules numbering around 500,000 came from about 1 to 10 million T cells. A single record per CDR3 protein comes from TCRdb applying MiXCR to the PCR reads. The sample yields 750,000 to 900,000 distinct CDR3 sequences, around 46% seen once. This clonotype has a count of ten or more. Its antigen is unidentified. CDR1 SGHNT and CDR2 YYREEE come from the germline V gene (reference sequence). The CDR3 length is 14 residues. V was pared by 0 bases and J by 4 bases, with 8 bases between. The receptor was derived from a girl aged 5 to 17 with multiple sclerosis. Sequenced sample: blood. The rearrangement links TRBV5-4 to TRBJ2-1; D gene uncertain. The chain's CDR3 is CASSLAGLYNEQFF. CDR3 DNA: TGTGCCAGCAGCTTGGCGGGCTTATACAATGAGCAGTTCTTC.